A selection of T cell receptor beta chains follows, all from one sample in a study of T cell changes during pregnancy in multiple sclerosis. Method: immunoSEQ multiplex PCR; TCRdb's copy keeps in-frame clones and lacks some. This table has around 60,000 clones, approximately 90% appearing once. The source material was peripheral blood, sampled in the first trimester of pregnancy. All receptors derive from a female donor with multiple sclerosis, enrolled in a pregnancy study. CDR3s include the opening cysteine and the closing phenylalanine or tryptophan. A D gene is named only where the DNA matches it firmly. Some rows have no size entry. The others give once, few or many, or a class for an expanded clone.

d_call	v_call	clone_size	j_call	cdr3_nt	cdr3_aa
TRBD1	TRBV5-1	.	TRBJ2-5	TGCGCCAGCAGCAGGGACAGGGGGCGCGGAGAGACCCAGTACTTC	CASSRDRGRGETQYF
.	TRBV5-6	once	TRBJ2-2	TGTGCCAGCAGCTTGCTGTATAACACCGGGGAGCTGTTTTTT	CASSLLYNTGELFF
.	TRBV14	.	TRBJ1-4	TGTGCCAGCAGCCGAGGACAGACAACTAATGAAAAACTGTTTTTT	CASSRGQTTNEKLFF
.	TRBV6-5	.	TRBJ2-1	TGTGCCAGCAGTATAGGACAGAGCTCCTACAATGAGCAGTTCTTC	CASSIGQSSYNEQFF
.	TRBV27	.	TRBJ2-2	TGTGCCAGCAGAAGAACCAGGGTGGTCGGCACCGGGGAGCTGTTTTTT	CASRRTRVVGTGELFF
TRBD1	TRBV7-2	.	TRBJ2-7	TGTGCCAGCAGCTACGGGCCGGACAGGGACTACGAGCAGTACTTC	CASSYGPDRDYEQYF
TRBD1	TRBV19	.	TRBJ1-2	TGTGCCAGTAGCCTCGAGGGACAGGCAAACTATGGCTACACCTTC	CASSLEGQANYGYTF
TRBD2	TRBV4-3	.	TRBJ2-7	TGCGCCAGCAGCCAAGGCGGGGGGGCGGCATACGAGCAGTACTTC	CASSQGGGAAYEQYF
TRBD2	TRBV6-5	.	TRBJ2-1	TGTGCCAGCACCCGAACTAGCGGGGGTAACAATGAGCAGTTCTTC	CASTRTSGGNNEQFF
.	TRBV4-1	few	TRBJ2-7	TGCGCCAGCAGCCAAGAGGAGACGCACGCCTACGAGCAGTACTTC	CASSQEETHAYEQYF
TRBD1	TRBV19	.	TRBJ2-5	TGTGCCAGTACGGACAGGGTGGGAGAGACCCAGTACTTC	CASTDRVGETQYF
TRBD2	TRBV7-2	.	TRBJ2-7	TGTGCCAGCAGCTTAGGGGCCTGGGTAGCGGGAGAACTCGAGCAGTACTTC	CASSLGAWVAGELEQYF
.	TRBV2	.	TRBJ1-1	TGTGCCAGCATCCGGGAGTCTGAAGCTTTCTTT	CASIRESEAFF
.	TRBV28	.	TRBJ2-7	TGTGCCAGCAGTTTTGGGGGTCGGGCGGGATACTACTCCTACGAGCAGTACTTC	CASSFGGRAGYYSYEQYF
.	TRBV7-6	once	TRBJ1-1	TGTGCCAGCAGCCCAGGGTATATGAACACTGAAGCTTTCTTT	CASSPGYMNTEAFF
.	TRBV18	.	TRBJ1-2	TGTGCCAGCTCACCCGACAGAAACTATGGCTACACCTTC	CASSPDRNYGYTF
.	TRBV27	once	TRBJ2-1	TGTGCCAGCAGCCTGGGACTGACCTACAATGAGCAGTTCTTC	CASSLGLTYNEQFF
.	TRBV27	.	TRBJ1-5	TGTGCCAGCAGTTTCCTTAATCAGCCCCAGCATTTT	CASSFLNQPQHF
TRBD2	TRBV5-8	.	TRBJ2-2	TGTGCCAGCAGCTTGGAACTAGCGAGAAACACCGGGGAGCTGTTTTTT	CASSLELARNTGELFF
TRBD1	TRBV7-3	.	TRBJ2-5	TGTGCCAGCAGCTTAAGGGGGGACAGGGGGCGGGAGACCCAGTACTTC	CASSLRGDRGRETQYF
TRBD1	TRBV9	.	TRBJ2-7	TGTGCCAGCAGCCTCGACGGACAGGGATTCTACGAGCAGTACTTC	CASSLDGQGFYEQYF
.	TRBV28	.	TRBJ1-3	TGTGCCAGCACCTTAGGGAGCTCTGGAAACACCATATATTTT	CASTLGSSGNTIYF
.	TRBV7-2	.	TRBJ1-2	TGTGCCACTATAAGCCTGAGCGCCGACTATGGCTACACCTTC	CATISLSADYGYTF
.	TRBV30	.	TRBJ1-1	TGTGCCTGGCAAGTCGGGGGTTCAGCTTTCTTT	CAWQVGGSAFF
.	TRBV7-9	.	TRBJ1-5	TGTGCCAGCAGCTCCGTAGAAGCTACGGATCAGCCCCAGCATTTT	CASSSVEATDQPQHF
.	TRBV18	.	TRBJ2-7	TGTGCCAGCTCACCCCTAAACGCAGGGGACGAGCAGTACTTC	CASSPLNAGDEQYF
.	TRBV5-1	.	TRBJ2-7	TGCGCCAGCGCCCAGACAGACTACGAGCAGTACTTC	CASAQTDYEQYF
.	TRBV4-2	.	TRBJ1-3	TGTGCCAGCAGCCAAGATAACCACCGGGGTAACACCATATATTTT	CASSQDNHRGNTIYF
.	TRBV5-1	.	TRBJ2-5	TGCGCCAGCGGTCCCGGGACTGTGTTTCAAGAGACCCAGTACTTC	CASGPGTVFQETQYF
.	TRBV19	.	TRBJ2-1	TGTGCCAGCCTCCCGAGGTCGGGAGCCCACAATGAGCAGTTCTTC	CASLPRSGAHNEQFF
TRBD2	TRBV30	.	TRBJ2-3	TGTGCCTGGGGACTAGCGGGAGGTACGCAGTATTTT	CAWGLAGGTQYF
TRBD1	TRBV4-3	.	TRBJ1-2	TGCGCCAGCAGCCGCGACAGGGGCCCAGGCGGCTATGGCTACACCTTC	CASSRDRGPGGYGYTF
.	TRBV2	.	TRBJ1-1	TGTGCCACGATTCCCCAGGTCGGGGTCACTGAAGCTTTCTTT	CATIPQVGVTEAFF